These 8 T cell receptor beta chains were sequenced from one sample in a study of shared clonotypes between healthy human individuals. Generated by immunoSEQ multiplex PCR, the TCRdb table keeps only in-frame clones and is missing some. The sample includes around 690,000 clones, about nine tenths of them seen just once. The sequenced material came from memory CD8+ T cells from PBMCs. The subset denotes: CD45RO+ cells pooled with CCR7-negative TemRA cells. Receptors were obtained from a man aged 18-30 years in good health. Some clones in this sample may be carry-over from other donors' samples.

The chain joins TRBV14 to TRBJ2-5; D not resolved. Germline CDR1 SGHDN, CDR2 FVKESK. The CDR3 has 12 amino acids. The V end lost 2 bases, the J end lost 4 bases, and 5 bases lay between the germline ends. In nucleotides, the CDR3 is TGTGCCAGCAGCCAAAAGGCAGAGACCCAGTACTTC. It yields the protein CASSQKAETQYF.

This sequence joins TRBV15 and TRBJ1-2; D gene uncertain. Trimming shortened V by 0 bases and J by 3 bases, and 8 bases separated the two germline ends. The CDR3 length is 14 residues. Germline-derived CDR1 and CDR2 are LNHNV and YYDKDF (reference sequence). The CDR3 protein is CATSRESQYYGYTF. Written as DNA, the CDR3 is TGTGCCACCAGCAGAGAGAGTCAATACTATGGCTACACCTTC.

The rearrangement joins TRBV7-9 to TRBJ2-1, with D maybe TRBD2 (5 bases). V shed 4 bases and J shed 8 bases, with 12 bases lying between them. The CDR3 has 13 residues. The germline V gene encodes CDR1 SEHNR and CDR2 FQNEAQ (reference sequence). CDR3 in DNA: TGTGCCAGCAGCTCAACCCCCGGGGATGAGCAGTTCTTC. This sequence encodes CASSSTPGDEQFF. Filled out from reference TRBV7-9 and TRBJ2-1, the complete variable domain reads DTGVSQNPRHKITKRGQNVTFRCDPISEHNRLYWYRQTLGQGPEFLTYFQNEAQLEKSRLLSDRFSAERPKGSFSTLEIQRTEQGDSAMYLCASSSTPGDEQFFGPGTRLTVL.

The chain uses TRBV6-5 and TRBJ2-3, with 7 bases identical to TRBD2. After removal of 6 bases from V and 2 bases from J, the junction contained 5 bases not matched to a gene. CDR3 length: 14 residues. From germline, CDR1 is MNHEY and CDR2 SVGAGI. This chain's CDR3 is CASSYGTNTDTQYF. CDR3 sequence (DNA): TGTGCCAGCAGCTATGGGACTAACACAGATACGCAGTATTTT.

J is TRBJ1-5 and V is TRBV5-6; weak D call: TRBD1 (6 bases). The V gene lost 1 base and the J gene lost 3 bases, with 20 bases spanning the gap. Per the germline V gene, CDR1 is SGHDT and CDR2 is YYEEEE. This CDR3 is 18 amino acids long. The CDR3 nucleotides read TGTGCCAGCAGCTTGTGGGGGCTTGGGGCCAGGGACAATCAGCCCCAGCATTTT. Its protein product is CASSLWGLGARDNQPQHF. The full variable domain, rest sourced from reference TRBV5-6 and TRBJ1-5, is DAGVTQSPTHLIKTRGQQVTLRCSPKSGHDTVSWYQQALGQGPQFIFQYYEEEERQRGNFPDRFSGHQFPNYSSELNVNALLLGDSALYLCASSLWGLGARDNQPQHFGDGTRLSIL.

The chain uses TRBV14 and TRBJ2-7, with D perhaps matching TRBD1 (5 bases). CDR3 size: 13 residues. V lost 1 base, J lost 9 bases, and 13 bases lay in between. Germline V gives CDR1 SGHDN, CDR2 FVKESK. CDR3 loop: CASSQGQKRGQYF. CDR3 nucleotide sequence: TGTGCCAGCAGCCAAGGTCAAAAAAGGGGGCAGTACTTC.

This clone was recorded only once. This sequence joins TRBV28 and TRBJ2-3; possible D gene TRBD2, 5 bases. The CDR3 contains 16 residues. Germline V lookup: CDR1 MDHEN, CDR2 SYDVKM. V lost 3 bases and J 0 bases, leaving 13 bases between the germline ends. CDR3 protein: CASSFGVAWSTDTQYF. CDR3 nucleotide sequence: TGTGCCAGCAGTTTTGGAGTAGCGTGGAGCACAGATACGCAGTATTTT.

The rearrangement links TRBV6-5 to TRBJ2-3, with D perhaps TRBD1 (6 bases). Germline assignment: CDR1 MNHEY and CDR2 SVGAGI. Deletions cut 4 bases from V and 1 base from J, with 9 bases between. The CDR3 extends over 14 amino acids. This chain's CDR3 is CASSFGQRTDTQYF. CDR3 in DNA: TGTGCCAGCAGTTTTGGACAGCGCACAGATACGCAGTATTTT.